This TCR beta chain appears in the sequencing data of a study of monozygotic twins with inflammatory bowel disease. Study conclusions and caveats: Fewer shared clonotypes with others were found in IBD patients than in healthy twins, especially with disease activity. The authors could not tell different T cell subtypes apart.

Comments on this clonotype: Its specificity is not known.

The CDR3 has 13 amino acids. The germline gives CDR1 SGHTA, CDR2 FQGNSA. For every TCR library, about 3,500 ng of total RNA was used. TCRdb reprocessed the 5' RACE reads and reports one entry per CDR3 protein, with no DNA. Across fewer than 550,000 distinct CDR3 sequences, the top ten clones capture 2% to 3% of the sample. The TCR was taken from a human donor with ulcerative colitis or Crohn's disease, or a healthy co-twin of an affected twin (not recorded which). Sequencing input: blood. This chain links TRBV7-2 with TRBJ1-5. The CDR3 reads CASSLVMDQPQHF.